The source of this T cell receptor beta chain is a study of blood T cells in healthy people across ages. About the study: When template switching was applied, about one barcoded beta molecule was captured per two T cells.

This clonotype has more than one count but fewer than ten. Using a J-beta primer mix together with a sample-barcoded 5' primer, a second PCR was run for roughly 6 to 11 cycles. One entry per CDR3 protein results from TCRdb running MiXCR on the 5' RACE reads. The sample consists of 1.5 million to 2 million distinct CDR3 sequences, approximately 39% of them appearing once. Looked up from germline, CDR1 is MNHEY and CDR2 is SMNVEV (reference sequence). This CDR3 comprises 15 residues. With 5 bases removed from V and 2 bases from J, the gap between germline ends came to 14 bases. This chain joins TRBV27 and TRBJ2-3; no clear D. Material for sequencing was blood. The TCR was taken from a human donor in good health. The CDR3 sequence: CASSITLRNTDTQYF. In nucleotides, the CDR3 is TGTGCCAGCAGTATAACCCTACGGAACACAGATACGCAGTATTTT.